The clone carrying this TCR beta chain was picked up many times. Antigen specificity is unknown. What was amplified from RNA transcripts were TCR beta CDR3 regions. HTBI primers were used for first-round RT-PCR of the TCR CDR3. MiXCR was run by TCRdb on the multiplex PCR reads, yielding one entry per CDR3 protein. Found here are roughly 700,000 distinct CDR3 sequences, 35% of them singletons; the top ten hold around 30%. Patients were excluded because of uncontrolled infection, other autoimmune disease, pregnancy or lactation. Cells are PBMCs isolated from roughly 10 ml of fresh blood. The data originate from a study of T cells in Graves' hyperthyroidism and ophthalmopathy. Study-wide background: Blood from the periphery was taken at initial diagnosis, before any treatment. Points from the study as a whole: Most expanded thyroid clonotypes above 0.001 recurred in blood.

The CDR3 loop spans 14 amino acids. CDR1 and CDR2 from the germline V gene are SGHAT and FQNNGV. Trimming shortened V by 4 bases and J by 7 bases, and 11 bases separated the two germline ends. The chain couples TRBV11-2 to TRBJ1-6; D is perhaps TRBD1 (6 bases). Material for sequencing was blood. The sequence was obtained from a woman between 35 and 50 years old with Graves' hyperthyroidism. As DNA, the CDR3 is TGTGCCAGCAGCTCCCTGACAGGAAATTCACCCCTCCACTTT. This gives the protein CASSSLTGNSPLHF.